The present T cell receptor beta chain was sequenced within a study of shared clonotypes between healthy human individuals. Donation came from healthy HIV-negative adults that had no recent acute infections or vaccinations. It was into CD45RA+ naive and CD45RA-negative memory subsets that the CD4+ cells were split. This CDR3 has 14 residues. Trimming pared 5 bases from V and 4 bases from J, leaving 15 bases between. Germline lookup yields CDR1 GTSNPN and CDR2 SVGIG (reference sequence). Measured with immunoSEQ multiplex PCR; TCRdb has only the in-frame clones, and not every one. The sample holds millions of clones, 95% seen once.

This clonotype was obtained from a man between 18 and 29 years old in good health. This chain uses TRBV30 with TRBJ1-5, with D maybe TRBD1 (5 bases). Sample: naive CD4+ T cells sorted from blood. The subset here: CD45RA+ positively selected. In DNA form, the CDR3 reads TGTGCCTGGGCAGGACGGGGGGTGAATCAGCCCCAGCATTTT. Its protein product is CAWAGRGVNQPQHF.